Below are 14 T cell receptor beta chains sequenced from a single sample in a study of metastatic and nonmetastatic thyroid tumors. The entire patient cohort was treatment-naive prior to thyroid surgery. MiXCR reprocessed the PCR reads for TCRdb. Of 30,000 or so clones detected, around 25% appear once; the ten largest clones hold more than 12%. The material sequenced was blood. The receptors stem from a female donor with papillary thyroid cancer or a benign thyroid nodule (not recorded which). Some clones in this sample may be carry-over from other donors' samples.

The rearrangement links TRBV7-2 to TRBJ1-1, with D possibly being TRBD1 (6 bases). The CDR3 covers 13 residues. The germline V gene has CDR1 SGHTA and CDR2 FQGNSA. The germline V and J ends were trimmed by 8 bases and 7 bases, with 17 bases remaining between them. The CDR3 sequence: CASGPGTNGEAFF. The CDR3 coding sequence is TGTGCCAGCGGTCCAGGGACAAACGGTGAAGCTTTCTTT. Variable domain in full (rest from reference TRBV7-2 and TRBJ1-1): GAGVSQSPSNKVTEKGKDVELRCDPISGHTALYWYRQSLGQGLEFLIYFQGNSAPDKSGLPSDRFSAERTGGSVSTLTIQRTQQEDSAVYLCASGPGTNGEAFFGQGTRLTVV.

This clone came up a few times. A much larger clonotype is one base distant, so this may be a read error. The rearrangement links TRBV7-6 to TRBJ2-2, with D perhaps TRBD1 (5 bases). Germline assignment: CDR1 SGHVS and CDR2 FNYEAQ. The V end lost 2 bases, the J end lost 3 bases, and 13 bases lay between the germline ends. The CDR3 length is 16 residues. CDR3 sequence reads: CASSLLGQIHTGELFF. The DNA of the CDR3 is TGTGCCAGCAGCTTACTAGGACAAATCCACACCGGGGAGCTGTTTTTT.

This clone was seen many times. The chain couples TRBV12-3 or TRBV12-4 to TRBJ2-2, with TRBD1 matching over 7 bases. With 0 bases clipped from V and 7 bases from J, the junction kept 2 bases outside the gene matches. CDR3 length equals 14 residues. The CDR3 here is CASSLATGFGELFF. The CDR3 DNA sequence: TGTGCCAGCAGTTTAGCGACAGGGTTCGGGGAGCTGTTTTTT.

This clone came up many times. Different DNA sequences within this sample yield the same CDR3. The CDR3 here is CASSVEASGANVLTF. The CDR3 coding sequence is TGTGCCAGCAGCGTGGAGGCCTCTGGGGCCAACGTCCTGACTTTC. The rearrangement links TRBV9 to TRBJ2-6, with D possibly being TRBD2 (5 bases). Deletions cut 2 bases from V and 0 bases from J, with 6 bases between. Germline V lookup: CDR1 SGDLS, CDR2 YYNGEE. The length of the CDR3 is 15 residues. The variable domain in full, with the rest retrieved from reference TRBV9 and TRBJ2-6, is DSGVTQTPKHLITATGQRVTLRCSPRSGDLSVYWYQQSLDQGLQFLIQYYNGEERAKGNILERFSAQQFPDLHSELNLSSLELGDSALYFCASSVEASGANVLTFGAGSRLTVL.

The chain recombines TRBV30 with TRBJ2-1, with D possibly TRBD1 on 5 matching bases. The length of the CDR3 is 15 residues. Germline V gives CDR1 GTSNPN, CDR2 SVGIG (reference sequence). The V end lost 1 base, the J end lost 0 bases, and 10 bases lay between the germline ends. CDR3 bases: TGTGCCTGGAGTGCAGGGCAAAGCTCCTACAATGAGCAGTTCTTC. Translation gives CAWSAGQSSYNEQFF.

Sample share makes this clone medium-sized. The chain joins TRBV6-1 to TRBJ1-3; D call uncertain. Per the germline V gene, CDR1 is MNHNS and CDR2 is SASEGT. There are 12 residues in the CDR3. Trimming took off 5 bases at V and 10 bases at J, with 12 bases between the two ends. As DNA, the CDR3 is TGTGCCAGCAGTTCCCAAGTGGGTACCATATATTTT. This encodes CASSSQVGTIYF.

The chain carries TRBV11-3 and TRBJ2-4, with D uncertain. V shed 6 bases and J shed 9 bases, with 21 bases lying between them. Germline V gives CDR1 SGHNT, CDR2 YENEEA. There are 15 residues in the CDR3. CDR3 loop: CASRPDPGPYAIQYF. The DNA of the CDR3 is TGTGCCAGCAGACCAGATCCCGGGCCGTACGCCATTCAGTACTTC.

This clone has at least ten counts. The chain's CDR3 is CASSLTTQSSGNTIYF. For the CDR3, the DNA is TGTGCCAGCAGCTTAACGACGCAAAGCTCTGGAAACACCATATATTTT. This sequence joins TRBV13 and TRBJ1-3; D not resolved. Deletions cut 2 bases from V and 0 bases from J, with 11 bases between. This CDR3 spans 16 amino acids. Germline CDR1 and CDR2: PRHDT and FYEKMQ (reference sequence).

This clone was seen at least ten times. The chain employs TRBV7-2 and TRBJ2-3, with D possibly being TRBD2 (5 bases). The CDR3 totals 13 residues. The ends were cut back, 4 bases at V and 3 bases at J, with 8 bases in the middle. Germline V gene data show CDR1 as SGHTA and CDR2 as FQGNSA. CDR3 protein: CASSWTLTDTQYF. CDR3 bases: TGTGCCAGCAGCTGGACTCTTACAGATACGCAGTATTTT. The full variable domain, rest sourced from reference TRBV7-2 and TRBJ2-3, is GAGVSQSPSNKVTEKGKDVELRCDPISGHTALYWYRQSLGQGLEFLIYFQGNSAPDKSGLPSDRFSAERTGGSVSTLTIQRTQQEDSAVYLCASSWTLTDTQYFGPGTRLTVL.

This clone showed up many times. The CDR3 sequence is CAWSAGTSVFGANVLTF. CDR3 bases: TGTGCCTGGAGCGCCGGGACTTCTGTCTTTGGGGCCAACGTCCTGACTTTC. The rearrangement uses TRBV30 and TRBJ2-6; D possibly corresponds to TRBD2 (6 bases). Per the germline V gene, CDR1 is GTSNPN and CDR2 is SVGIG (reference sequence). The CDR3 is made up of 17 amino acids. The germline V and J ends were trimmed by 3 bases and 3 bases, with 18 bases remaining between them.

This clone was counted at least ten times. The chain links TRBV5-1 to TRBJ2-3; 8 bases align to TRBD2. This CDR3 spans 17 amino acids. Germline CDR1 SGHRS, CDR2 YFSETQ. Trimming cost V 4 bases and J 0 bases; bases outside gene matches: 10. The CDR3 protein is CASSTFLSGTSTDTQYF. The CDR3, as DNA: TGCGCCAGCAGCACCTTTCTTAGCGGGACTAGCACAGATACGCAGTATTTT.

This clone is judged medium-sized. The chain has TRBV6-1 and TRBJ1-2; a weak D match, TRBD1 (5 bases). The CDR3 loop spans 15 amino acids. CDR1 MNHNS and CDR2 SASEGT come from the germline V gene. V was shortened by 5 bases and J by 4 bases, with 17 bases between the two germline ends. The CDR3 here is CASSSLFGQGYGYTF. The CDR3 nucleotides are TGTGCCAGCAGTTCCCTGTTTGGGCAGGGCTATGGCTACACCTTC.

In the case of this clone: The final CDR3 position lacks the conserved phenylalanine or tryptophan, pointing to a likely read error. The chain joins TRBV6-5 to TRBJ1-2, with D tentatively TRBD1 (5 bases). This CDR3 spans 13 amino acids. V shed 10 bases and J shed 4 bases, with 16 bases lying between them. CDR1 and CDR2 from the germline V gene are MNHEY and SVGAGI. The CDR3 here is CATTLDRGYGYTL. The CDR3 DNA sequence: TGTGCCACTACACTCGACAGAGGCTATGGCTACACCTTA.

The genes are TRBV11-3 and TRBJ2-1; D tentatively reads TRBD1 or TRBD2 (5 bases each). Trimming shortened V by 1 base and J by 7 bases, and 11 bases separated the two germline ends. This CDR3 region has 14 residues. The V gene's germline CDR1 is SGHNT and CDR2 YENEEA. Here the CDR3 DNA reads TGTGCCAGCAGCTTAGCTCCGGGGCGGAATGAGCAGTTCTTC. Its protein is CASSLAPGRNEQFF.